This T cell receptor beta chain was identified in a study of T cell repertoires in cytomegalovirus infection. Study background: Public signatures in TCR beta pointed to CMV infection and matching HLA type.

This clonotype has only a few counts. V lost 1 base to trimming and J lost 9 bases; unmatched junction nucleotides: 5. This CDR3 has 15 amino acids. Germline V gene lookup returns CDR1 MGHRA and CDR2 YSYEKL. TCRdb passed the reads through MiXCR, listing each CDR3 protein once. Altogether over 200,000 distinct CDR3 sequences are present, roughly an eighth being singletons, with the ten largest covering 7.5% to 10%. The V call is TRBV4-1, the J call TRBJ1-6, with 8 bases lining up with TRBD1. The specimen was PBMCs. The TCR sequence derives from a human donor in good health (CMV status not recorded). Some clones in this sample may be carry-over from other donors' samples. As DNA, the CDR3 is TGCGCCAGCAGCCAAGTGGACAGGGAGACTTCACCCCTCCACTTT. As protein: CASSQVDRETSPLHF.